One and the same sample provided the 7 T cell receptor beta chains below, sequenced in a study of cytotoxic CD8 clonotypes in ibrutinib-treated CLL. The assay was immunoSEQ multiplex PCR, and TCRdb's table has in-frame clones only and misses some. The table has roughly 250,000 clones, under 75% seen once. The sequences come from PBMCs, collected after 24 months of ibrutinib treatment. The receptors here all came from a human donor with chronic lymphocytic leukemia.

The V call is TRBV4-3, the J call TRBJ1-5, with a possible D match to TRBD1 (6 bases). Germline CDR1 LGHNA, CDR2 YSLEER. The CDR3 contains 14 residues. The V and J ends lost 1 base and 11 bases respectively, with 15 bases between them. The CDR3, as DNA: TGCGCCAGCAGCCAAGTTATAGGGGGGGAGGCCCAGCATTTT. This codes for CASSQVIGGEAQHF.

This chain uses TRBV6-6 with TRBJ1-5, with no clear D. Trimming removed 4 bases at V and 4 bases at J, with 11 bases between. From germline, CDR1 is MNHNY and CDR2 SVGAGI (reference sequence). This CDR3 is built from 14 residues. This CDR3 reads CASSSTGPNQPQHF. Here the CDR3 DNA reads TGTGCCAGCAGTTCCACGGGCCCAAATCAGCCCCAGCATTTT.

This chain joins TRBV19 and TRBJ1-4; 11 nucleotides match TRBD1. J lost 6 bases, V lost 5 bases, and 2 bases had no gene match. This CDR3 is built from 14 residues. CDR1 LNHDA and CDR2 SQIVND come from the germline V gene (reference sequence). This chain's CDR3 is CASSSGQGDEKLFF. CDR3 bases: TGTGCCAGTAGTTCGGGACAGGGGGATGAAAAACTGTTTTTT.

V gene TRBV5-1 combines with J gene TRBJ2-1, with a tentative D call TRBD1 (5 bases). CDR1 and CDR2 from the germline V gene are SGHRS and YFSETQ. V dropped 4 bases and J dropped 5 bases, with 7 bases sitting between them. There are 12 residues in the CDR3. The CDR3 DNA is TGCGCCAGCAGCGGACAAGACAATGAGCAGTTCTTC. It is translated as CASSGQDNEQFF.

This chain joins TRBV5-1 and TRBJ1-1, with TRBD1 matching over 8 bases. Looked up from germline, CDR1 is SGHRS and CDR2 is YFSETQ. The CDR3 is 14 amino acids. After removal of 5 bases from V and 0 bases from J, the junction contained 3 bases not matched to a gene. In nucleotides, the CDR3 is TGCGCCAGCAGGGGGACAGGCTTGAACACTGAAGCTTTCTTT. This sequence encodes CASRGTGLNTEAFF.

The chain employs TRBV11-2 and TRBJ2-7; 7 positions match TRBD2. This CDR3 has 14 amino acids. The ends lost 0 bases at V and 6 bases at J; junction bases unmatched: 5. The germline gives CDR1 SGHAT, CDR2 FQNNGV. The CDR3 here is CASSLDRGGGEQYF. Here the CDR3 DNA reads TGTGCCAGCAGCTTAGATCGCGGGGGAGGCGAGCAGTACTTC.

As DNA, the CDR3 is TGCAGCGTTGAGTCTTGGCTAGCGGACGACAATGAGCAGTTCTTC. It translates to CSVESWLADDNEQFF. The V call is TRBV29-1, the J call TRBJ2-1; 7 bases line up with TRBD2. The germline V gene encodes CDR1 SQVTM and CDR2 ANQGSEA. This CDR3 is built from 15 residues. V shed 3 bases, J shed 5 bases, and the junction held 10 bases outside the gene matches.